This TCR beta chain was profiled in a study of cytomegalovirus exposure and HLA in healthy donors. Findings and caveats of the study: TCR beta sequences numbering around 15,000 were associated with HLA alleles at 0.05 false discovery rate in a later analysis.

The germline V gene has CDR1 SGHRS and CDR2 YFSETQ. The ends were cut back, 5 bases at V and 0 bases at J, with 13 bases in the middle. The CDR3 extends over 15 amino acids. A note on this clone: The target antigen is unknown.

Researchers ran the PCR with 60 Vbeta and 13 Jbeta primers. The data were produced by immunoSEQ multiplex PCR, yet TCRdb's version contains in-frame clones alone and is incomplete. The table lists around 100,000 clones, over 70% of them singletons. This TCR derives from a man between 45 and 60 years old in good health and CMV-seronegative. The material sequenced was PBMCs. This sequence joins TRBV5-1 and TRBJ2-3, with a possible D match to TRBD2 (6 bases). The CDR3 DNA reads as TGCGCCAGCAGATTGCTAGCGACTAGCACAGATACGCAGTATTTT. Protein sequence: CASRLLATSTDTQYF.